Sequencing of this TCR beta chain was carried out in a study of regulatory T cells in long-lasting Graves disease. CDR1 is DFQATT and CDR2 is SNEGSKA in the germline V gene (reference sequence). Trimming took off 0 bases at V and 4 bases at J, with 9 bases between the two ends. CDR3 length: 14 residues. Specified time point: persistent/refractory GD, antithyroid drugs over 5 years with positive TRAb. The authors made the TCR library using RNA they extracted from PBMCs. Building the TCR beta libraries relied on iRepertoire HTBI primers, and CDR3 regions underwent Arm-PCR. TCRdb called the multiplex PCR reads again in MiXCR, with one record for every CDR3 protein. The table lists hundreds of thousands of distinct CDR3 sequences, around 30% of them singletons.

Sequences were derived from peripheral blood mononuclear cells (PBMCs), sampled when the disease was refractory, from a patient treated with antithyroid drugs. This TCR came from a female donor with Graves disease. V gene TRBV20-1 combines with J gene TRBJ2-2; no definite D call. CDR3 residues: CSARDETGTGELFF. CDR3 nucleotide sequence: TGCAGTGCTAGAGACGAGACGGGCACCGGGGAGCTGTTTTTT.